The clone carrying this T cell receptor beta chain was counted only a few times. Its cognate antigen is unknown. This specimen belongs to a study of CD8 T cells in ankylosing spondylitis. One entry per CDR3 protein results from TCRdb running MiXCR on the 5' RACE reads. The sample contains fewer than 750,000 distinct CDR3 sequences, around 20% of which appear only once. General study findings and limits: A motif of 7 to 9 highly homologous TCR beta variants was seen as apparently characteristic of ankylosing spondylitis blood. Researchers report that disease-linked clones proved CD8+ and relatively rare in peripheral blood.

Input material: blood, either unsorted or a sorted T cell fraction (not recorded which). The TCR sequence derives from a male donor with ankylosing spondylitis.

The chain's CDR3 is CASSSPSGRATYNEQFF. The DNA for the CDR3 is TGTGCCAGCAGCTCCCCTAGCGGGAGGGCCACTTACAATGAGCAGTTCTTC. V gene TRBV7-9 combines with J gene TRBJ2-1, with TRBD2 matching 12 bases. This CDR3 region has 17 residues. The germline CDR1 and CDR2 sequences are SEHNR and FQNEAQ (reference sequence). Losses at the gene ends were 4 bases for V and 4 bases for J; bases not matched to a gene: 8.